This is a list of T cell receptor beta chains from one sample in a study of T cells in localized non-small cell lung cancer. Assay: immunoSEQ multiplex PCR; the TCRdb copy retains only in-frame clones and omits some. The repertoire has fewer than 50,000 clones, 65% to 90% of them found once; the top ten carry 6% to 8%. Sample: PBMCs, taken before any cancer treatment. These receptors all stem from a man aged 35 to 69 with stage II lung adenocarcinoma. The CDR3 runs from the conserved cysteine through the conserved F or W. The D gene is left open where the match is weak. Clone size, where shown, is once, few, many, or a class for clones that have expanded.

cdr3_aa cdr3_nt j_call d_call clone_size v_call
CASSLQGGGNQPQHF TGTGCCAGCAGTTTACAGGGTGGGGGCAATCAGCCCCAGCATTTT TRBJ1-5 - few TRBV2
CASSLADLGSGYTF TGTGCCAGCAGCCTCGCGGATTTAGGGAGTGGCTACACCTTC TRBJ1-2 - - TRBV9
CASSSPDSPHQPQHF TGTGCCAGCAGTTCCCCGGACAGTCCACATCAGCCCCAGCATTTT TRBJ1-5 - - TRBV28
CASSPRRGDTGELFF TGTGCCAGCTCACCGAGGAGGGGTGACACCGGGGAGCTGTTTTTT TRBJ2-2 - - TRBV18
CASSHDQGRTGELFF TGTGCCAGCAGCCATGACCAGGGAAGGACCGGGGAGCTGTTTTTT TRBJ2-2 - - TRBV2
CASSYQQGGQPQHF TGTGCCAGCAGTTACCAACAGGGGGGACAGCCCCAGCATTTT TRBJ1-5 TRBD1 - TRBV6-5
CASSLFGLARSIQYF TGTGCCAGCAGTTTATTTGGGCTCGCACGGAGCATTCAGTACTTC TRBJ2-4 - - TRBV28
CASSSQGNTEAFF TGCGCCAGCAGCTCCCAGGGGAACACTGAAGCTTTCTTT TRBJ1-1 - - TRBV5-1
CASSLWGARPLHF TGTGCCAGCAGTTTATGGGGGGCTAGACCCCTCCACTTT TRBJ1-6 - few TRBV27
CASSLGGQSNEKLFF TGTGCCAGCAGCTTAGGGGGACAGAGTAATGAAAAACTGTTTTTT TRBJ1-4 TRBD1 - TRBV7-6
CASSSPRSGVYNEQFF TGTGCCAGCAGTTCGCCCCGAAGCGGGGTATACAATGAGCAGTTCTTC TRBJ2-1 TRBD2 - TRBV27
CASSPRAGTNTGELFF TGTGCCAGCAGCCCCCGGGCGGGAACGAACACCGGGGAGCTGTTTTTT TRBJ2-2 - - TRBV11-3
CASSVERSGELFF TGTGCCAGCAGTGTAGAGAGATCCGGGGAGCTGTTTTTT TRBJ2-2 - - TRBV6-5
CASSLNLPHNTQYF TGTGCCAGCAGCTTAAATTTACCACACAATACGCAGTATTTT TRBJ2-3 - - TRBV7-9
CASSPWPGSNQPQHF TGTGCCAGTTCTCCGTGGCCTGGCAGCAATCAGCCCCAGCATTTT TRBJ1-5 - few TRBV19
CSAREGTEAFF TGCAGTGCTAGAGAAGGGACAGAAGCTTTCTTT TRBJ1-1 - - TRBV20-1
CASSSFSGSSYEQYF TGTGCCAGCAGCTCTTTTAGCGGAAGTTCCTACGAGCAGTACTTC TRBJ2-7 - - TRBV7-2
CASSPGQPKRDAFF TGTGCCAGCAGCCCCGGACAACCGAAGAGGGATGCTTTCTTT TRBJ1-1 - - TRBV6-5
CASSIASGANVLTF TGTGCCAGTAGTATAGCGTCTGGGGCCAACGTCCTGACTTTC TRBJ2-6 - - TRBV19
CASSPNKRLETQYF TGTGCCAGCAGCCCCAATAAAAGGCTAGAGACCCAGTACTTC TRBJ2-5 - - TRBV7-3
CASSYGAGGTGELFF TGTGCCAGCAGTTACGGAGCGGGAGGAACCGGGGAGCTGTTTTTT TRBJ2-2 TRBD2 - TRBV6-5
CASSGTGSSYEQYF TGTGCCTCCTCCGGGACAGGGAGCTCCTACGAGCAGTACTTC TRBJ2-7 TRBD1 - TRBV25-1
CASSPGGQTNQPQHF TGCGCCAGCAGCCCCGGGGGACAGACCAATCAGCCCCAGCATTTT TRBJ1-5 TRBD1 - TRBV5-1
CASSPGGTVPFF TGTGCCAGCTCACCAGGAGGTACGGTTCCGTTCTTC TRBJ2-1 - - TRBV18
CASSSGQGGTGELFF TGTGCCAGTAGTTCCGGACAGGGGGGCACCGGGGAGCTGTTTTTT TRBJ2-2 TRBD1 - TRBV19
CASSWGLNNEQFF TGTGCCAGCAGCTGGGGACTAAACAATGAGCAGTTCTTC TRBJ2-1 TRBD2 - TRBV5-6
CASRGVTDTQYF TGTGCCAGCCGGGGGGTCACAGATACGCAGTATTTT TRBJ2-3 TRBD2 - TRBV7-2
CAISEPTRNYEQYF TGTGCCATCAGTGAGCCGACTAGAAACTACGAGCAGTACTTC TRBJ2-7 - few TRBV10-3
CSVDTGAYGYTF TGCAGCGTCGATACAGGGGCCTATGGCTACACCTTC TRBJ1-2 TRBD1 - TRBV29-1
CASSVVGPNTEAFF TGTGCCAGCAGCGTCGTAGGACCGAACACTGAAGCTTTCTTT TRBJ1-1 - - TRBV9
CAWSPIRGTGSYNEQFF TGTGCCTGGAGTCCTATCCGCGGGACAGGCTCCTACAATGAGCAGTTCTTC TRBJ2-1 TRBD1 - TRBV30
CASSDRRQYEQYF TGTGCCAGCAGTGATAGGCGACAGTACGAGCAGTACTTC TRBJ2-7 - - TRBV11-2
CASSLFSGTSGYTGELFF TGTGCCAGCAGCTTGTTCTCTGGGACTAGCGGCTACACCGGGGAGCTGTTTTTT TRBJ2-2 TRBD2 - TRBV7-2
CASSLFGDKGKETQYF TGTGCCAGCAGTTTATTTGGTGACAAGGGTAAAGAGACCCAGTACTTC TRBJ2-5 - - TRBV27
CASSSMTGHGTDTQYF TGCGCCAGCAGCTCCATGACAGGGCATGGCACAGATACGCAGTATTTT TRBJ2-3 TRBD1 - TRBV5-1
CASSGRENNEQFF TGTGCCAGCAGCGGTAGGGAGAACAATGAGCAGTTCTTC TRBJ2-1 - - TRBV2
CASSSGVATNEKLFF TGTGCCAGCAGCTCGGGGGTTGCAACTAATGAAAAACTGTTTTTT TRBJ1-4 - - TRBV5-6
CASRRGYYEQYF TGTGCCAGCAGGAGGGGTTACTACGAGCAGTACTTC TRBJ2-7 - - TRBV6-6
CASKGLAGGPNEQFF TGTGCCAGCAAAGGACTAGCGGGGGGCCCCAATGAGCAGTTCTTC TRBJ2-1 TRBD2 - TRBV6-1
CASSYGGADTQYF TGTGCCAGCAGTTACGGGGGAGCAGATACGCAGTATTTT TRBJ2-3 - - TRBV6-5
CASSFRGNSPLHF TGTGCCAGCAGTTTTCGGGGTAATTCACCCCTCCACTTT TRBJ1-6 - - TRBV27
CASSLIQGNTEAFF TGTGCCAGCAGCCTCATCCAGGGAAACACTGAAGCTTTCTTT TRBJ1-1 - - TRBV28
CASSQETGGEKLFF TGCGCCAGCAGCCAAGAGACAGGAGGGGAAAAACTGTTTTTT TRBJ1-4 - few TRBV4-3
CASSEIGTSNNEKLFF TGTGCCAGCAGTGAAATCGGGACAAGCAATAATGAAAAACTGTTTTTT TRBJ1-4 - once TRBV2
CASTGRQGNNQPQHF TGTGCCAGCACCGGAAGACAGGGGAACAATCAGCCCCAGCATTTT TRBJ1-5 TRBD1 once TRBV6-5
CASTLWGSYNEQFF TGTGCCAGCACCTTGTGGGGCTCCTACAATGAGCAGTTCTTC TRBJ2-1 - once TRBV7-9
CAIRTVQGAMNTEAFF TGTGCCATCAGGACGGTACAGGGAGCTATGAACACTGAAGCTTTCTTT TRBJ1-1 - - TRBV10-3
CASSFGSYSNQPQHF TGTGCCAGCAGTTTCGGCAGTTATAGCAATCAGCCCCAGCATTTT TRBJ1-5 - - TRBV28
CASSSGLLQETQYF TGTGCCAGCAGTTCGGGACTACTTCAAGAGACCCAGTACTTC TRBJ2-5 TRBD2 few TRBV27
CASTPWRGVGDTQYF TGTGCCAGCACTCCTTGGCGGGGGGTGGGAGATACGCAGTATTTT TRBJ2-3 TRBD2 - TRBV7-9
CASGWATGQQPQHF TGTGCCAGCGGATGGGCCACAGGGCAGCAGCCCCAGCATTTT TRBJ1-5 - - TRBV2
CTASVAGGYEQYF TGCACCGCGTCAGTCGCAGGGGGCTACGAGCAGTACTTC TRBJ2-7 TRBD1 - TRBV29-1
CASSQGPGESETQYF TGCGCCAGCAGCCAAGGTCCGGGGGAAAGCGAGACCCAGTACTTC TRBJ2-5 - - TRBV4-1